A single sample is the source of the 13 T cell receptor beta chains below, sequenced in a study of graft-versus-host responses after intestinal transplantation. Antigens of these TCRs are unknown. Sequencing was performed with immunoSEQ multiplex PCR; in TCRdb, only in-frame clones are kept and a portion is missing. Of tens of thousands of clones in the sample, about nine tenths are singletons; the top ten hold around 0.1%. The source material was unstimulated CD4+ T cells sorted from spleen or lymph node cells, sampled before intestinal transplant. These receptors all come from a human donor who received an intestinal transplant.

The rearrangement links TRBV2 to TRBJ1-5; 7 bases are shared with TRBD1. J lost 7 bases, V lost 5 bases, and 8 bases had no gene match. Looked up from germline, CDR1 is SNHLY and CDR2 is FYNNEI. The length of the CDR3 is 14 residues. In DNA, the CDR3 is TGTGCCAGCAGTCCTCAGGGGGTCGGGCAGCCCCAGCATTTT. This gives the protein CASSPQGVGQPQHF.

The chain carries TRBV5-4 and TRBJ2-5; TRBD2 aligns across 7 bases. CDR1 SGHNT and CDR2 YYREEE come from the germline V gene (reference sequence). The CDR3 consists of 16 residues. V gave up 4 bases and J gave up 3 bases; unmatched junction bases: 12. CDR3 amino acids: CASSSGASPKEETQYF. The CDR3 bases are TGTGCCAGCAGCAGCGGGGCCTCCCCGAAGGAAGAGACCCAGTACTTC. The variable domain in full, with the rest retrieved from reference TRBV5-4 and TRBJ2-5, is ETGVTQSPTHLIKTRGQQVTLRCSSQSGHNTVSWYQQALGQGPQFIFQYYREEENGRGNFPPRFSGLQFPNYSSELNVNALELDDSALYLCASSSGASPKEETQYFGPGTRLLVL.

This sequence joins TRBV10-1 and TRBJ2-3; D not certain. V was trimmed by 2 bases and J by 4 bases, leaving 10 bases between them. Germline CDR1 is WNHNN and CDR2 is SYGVQD (reference sequence). The CDR3 totals 14 residues. CDR3 in DNA: TGCGCCAGCAGTGAGCAGGTCGTGGCAGATACGCAGTATTTT. Residues: CASSEQVVADTQYF.

The chain joins TRBV5-1 to TRBJ1-6; a possible D gene is TRBD1 (6 bases). Trimming stripped 0 bases from V and 9 bases from J, with 16 bases between. Germline V gene lookup returns CDR1 SGHRS and CDR2 YFSETQ. The CDR3 has 16 amino acids. For the CDR3, the DNA is TGCGCCAGCAGCTTGGATCCCGCAGGGGCAGGTTCACCCCTCCACTTT. It yields the protein CASSLDPAGAGSPLHF.

The V and J genes are TRBV18 and TRBJ1-2; perhaps TRBD1 as D (6 bases). In germline, CDR1 is KGHSH, CDR2 LQKENI. This CDR3 region has 12 residues. V was trimmed by 6 bases and J by 4 bases, leaving 9 bases between them. The CDR3 here is CASSTGTYGYTF. The CDR3 DNA reads TGTGCCAGCTCTACAGGGACCTATGGCTACACCTTC.

This chain joins TRBV25-1 and TRBJ2-7; 7 bases fit TRBD2. After removal of 6 bases from V and 6 bases from J, the junction contained 5 bases not matched to a gene. Per the germline V gene, CDR1 is MGHDK and CDR2 is SYGVNS. The CDR3 spans 12 residues. The CDR3 DNA reads TGTGCCAGCAGGGGGGAGGGGCGCGAGCAGTACTTC. The encoded protein is CASRGEGREQYF.

The chain has TRBV5-1 and TRBJ1-1; 10 nucleotides line up with TRBD1. The CDR3 length is 13 residues. Germline CDR1 and CDR2: SGHRS and YFSETQ. V was clipped by 5 bases and J by 13 bases; unmatched bases: 11. For the CDR3, the DNA is TGCGCCAGCAGTTACGGACAGGGGGAAAGTGGTTTCTTT. This codes for CASSYGQGESGFF.

This rearrangement joins TRBV5-1 to TRBJ2-1; 9 bases agree with TRBD2. From germline, CDR1 is SGHRS and CDR2 YFSETQ. This CDR3 spans 15 amino acids. V lost 0 bases, J lost 6 bases, and 4 bases stayed unmatched. The DNA of the CDR3 is TGCGCCAGCAGCTTGGTAGCGGGAGATACCAATGAGCAGTTCTTC. Amino acid sequence: CASSLVAGDTNEQFF.

V usage is TRBV18 and J usage is TRBJ2-7; a weak D match, TRBD2 (7 bases). V was clipped by 2 bases and J by 1 base, with 15 bases between them. There are 16 residues in the CDR3. Germline CDR1 reads KGHSH; CDR2 reads LQKENI. The CDR3 loop reads CASSPMAGALSYEQYF. Here the CDR3 DNA reads TGTGCCAGCTCACCAATGGCGGGGGCCCTATCCTACGAGCAGTACTTC.

This clone was detected once. This chain joins TRBV6-5 and TRBJ2-3; D is unclear. The CDR3 is 11 residues long. Germline V lookup: CDR1 MNHEY, CDR2 SVGAGI. V dropped 5 bases and J dropped 3 bases, with 3 bases sitting between them. CDR3 loop: CASSHTDTQYF. The CDR3 region has the DNA TGTGCCAGCAGTCATACAGATACGCAGTATTTT.

This clone was seen only once. CDR3 nucleotide sequence: TGTGCCAGCAGGGTGGGCGAAAACTCCTATAATTCACCCCTCCACTTT. Residues: CASRVGENSYNSPLHF. The genes are TRBV27 and TRBJ1-6, with D hard to call. Germline CDR1 and CDR2: MNHEY and SMNVEV (reference sequence). This CDR3 is 16 amino acids long. V dropped 6 bases and J dropped 0 bases, with 12 bases sitting between them.

This clone was seen just once. The gene calls are TRBV7-8 and TRBJ1-4; 7 nucleotides agree with TRBD1. J lost 4 bases, V lost 5 bases, and 4 bases had no gene match. Germline V gene data show CDR1 as SGHVS and CDR2 as FQNEAQ. This CDR3 contains 14 residues. The CDR3 DNA reads as TGTGCCAGCAGCCCCGGACAGGATAATGAAAAACTGTTTTTT. Translating it yields CASSPGQDNEKLFF.

The chain recombines TRBV6-5 with TRBJ2-1; TRBD1 aligns across 7 bases. Germline V CDR1 and CDR2: MNHEY, SVGAGI. The CDR3 spans 14 residues. The trim removed 4 bases at V and 3 bases at J, leaving 3 bases unmatched. The CDR3 nucleotides read TGTGCCAGCAGTTTCTGGGACAGCTACAATGAGCAGTTCTTC. Encoded protein: CASSFWDSYNEQFF.